Listed here are 25 T cell receptor beta chains from one sample, sequenced in a study of T cell responses to AZD1222 COVID-19 vaccine. Assay: immunoSEQ multiplex PCR; the TCRdb copy retains only in-frame clones and omits some. The top ten hold roughly 3.6% of the sample, which has some 130,000 clones, roughly 90% seen once. Sample: peripheral blood, taken on day 0 of AZD1222 vaccination. The origin of the receptors is an adult in good health.

Comment on this clone: Different DNA sequences within this sample yield the same CDR3. The V call is TRBV6-5, the J call TRBJ1-1; tentative D call: TRBD1 (5 bases). Trimming removed 6 bases at V and 1 base at J, with 9 bases between. The germline V gene has CDR1 MNHEY and CDR2 SVGAGI. This CDR3 is built from 13 residues. The CDR3: CASSYGGNTEAFF. CDR3 bases: TGTGCCAGCAGCTACGGGGGGAACACTGAAGCTTTCTTT.

The V call is TRBV5-1, the J call TRBJ2-5, with D unclear. The CDR3 length is 17 residues. Between the trimmed V and J ends, which lost 0 bases and 2 bases, there was a span of 17 bases. The germline V gene has CDR1 SGHRS and CDR2 YFSETQ. In DNA, the CDR3 is TGCGCCAGCAGCTTGGCCGCTAGGGCCCAATTACAAGAGACCCAGTACTTC. It specifies CASSLAARAQLQETQYF. The whole variable domain, remainder taken from reference TRBV5-1 and TRBJ2-5, is KAGVTQTPRYLIKTRGQQVTLSCSPISGHRSVSWYQQTPGQGLQFLFEYFSETQRNKGNFPGRFSGRQFSNSRSEMNVSTLELGDSALYLCASSLAARAQLQETQYFGPGTRLLVL.

This chain links TRBV6-5 with TRBJ1-2; no clear D. The CDR3 covers 15 residues. Trimming cost V 0 bases and J 0 bases, with 8 bases left between them. Germline V lookup: CDR1 MNHEY, CDR2 SVGAGI. CDR3 coding DNA: TGTGCCAGCAGTTACTCGTCTGCCACTAACTATGGCTACACCTTC. Translated: CASSYSSATNYGYTF.

The chain employs TRBV19 and TRBJ1-1; D is unclear. The CDR3 is 14 residues long. Germline V CDR1 and CDR2: LNHDA, SQIVND (reference sequence). V lost 4 bases to trimming and J lost 0 bases, with 9 bases between them. Here the CDR3 reads CASSNGLLNTEAFF. The CDR3 bases are TGTGCCAGTAGTAACGGACTTTTGAACACTGAAGCTTTCTTT.

This chain uses TRBV4-1 with TRBJ2-4; a possible D gene is TRBD2 (7 bases). The CDR3 totals 14 residues. Trimming left V 4 bases short and J 6 bases short, with 13 bases between. The germline V gene has CDR1 MGHRA and CDR2 YSYEKL. Here the CDR3 reads CASSPGGRGNIQYF. CDR3 DNA sequence: TGCGCCAGCAGCCCCGGGGGGCGAGGAAACATTCAGTACTTC.

The J gene is TRBJ1-3, the V gene TRBV25-1, with D possibly TRBD1 on 6 matching bases. This CDR3 spans 18 amino acids. V lost 4 bases and J lost 4, with 23 bases in between. Germline V lookup: CDR1 MGHDK, CDR2 SYGVNS. CDR3 DNA sequence: TGTGCCAGCAGTGTCCCGGGACAAACGGGCATTGTCGGAAACACCATATATTTT. Translated, it gives CASSVPGQTGIVGNTIYF.

This sequence joins TRBV19 and TRBJ1-4; TRBD1 is a possible D gene (5 bases). This CDR3 comprises 14 residues. From germline, CDR1 is LNHDA and CDR2 SQIVND (reference sequence). The V end was cut by 2 bases, the J end by 6 bases, with 10 bases between. DNA of the CDR3: TGTGCCAGTAGTATAATCCAGGGAGATGAAAAACTGTTTTTT. As protein: CASSIIQGDEKLFF.

This clone has just one count. The chain is built from TRBV7-2 and TRBJ1-1; D not certain. CDR3 size: 13 residues. Germline V gene lookup returns CDR1 SGHTA and CDR2 FQGNSA. V dropped 1 base and J dropped 3 bases, with 6 bases sitting between them. The chain's CDR3 is CASSLDEDTEAFF. The CDR3 DNA reads TGTGCCAGCAGCTTAGACGAGGACACTGAAGCTTTCTTT. Filled out from reference TRBV7-2 and TRBJ1-1, the complete variable domain reads GAGVSQSPSNKVTEKGKDVELRCDPISGHTALYWYRQSLGQGLEFLIYFQGNSAPDKSGLPSDRFSAERTGGSVSTLTIQRTQQEDSAVYLCASSLDEDTEAFFGQGTRLTVV.

J is TRBJ2-7 and V is TRBV2; tentatively, D is TRBD1 (6 bases). This CDR3 has 14 amino acids. Per germline, CDR1 SNHLY and CDR2 FYNNEI. The V and J ends lost 2 bases and 6 bases respectively, with 14 bases between them. CDR3 sequence: CASSEQGPLTEQYF. The CDR3 coding sequence is TGTGCCAGCAGTGAACAGGGGCCTCTGACCGAGCAGTACTTC.

The chain joins TRBV9 to TRBJ2-7; tentatively, D is TRBD1 (6 bases). This CDR3 region has 13 residues. Germline CDR1 reads SGDLS; CDR2 reads YYNGEE. Trimming cost V 0 bases and J 6 bases, with 10 bases left between them. The CDR3 nucleotides are TGTGCCAGCAGCGTAGTATTAGGGGGCGAGCAGTACTTC. This codes for CASSVVLGGEQYF.

The chain couples TRBV24-1 to TRBJ1-5, with a weak D call TRBD1 (6 bases). In germline, CDR1 is KGHDR, CDR2 SFDVKD. V was shortened by 5 bases and J by 7 bases, with 14 bases between the two germline ends. The length of the CDR3 is 14 residues. CDR3 region: CATSGSSRGQPQHF. The DNA of the CDR3 is TGTGCCACCAGTGGTTCATCCAGGGGACAGCCCCAGCATTTT.

This clone was counted a few times. CDR3 in amino acids: CASSFTPAYEQYF. In DNA, the CDR3 is TGTGCCAGCAGTTTTACCCCAGCCTACGAGCAGTACTTC. The chain is built from TRBV6-2 or TRBV6-3 and TRBJ2-7; D remains ambiguous. CDR3 size: 13 residues. V was cut by 4 bases and J by 2 bases, with 9 bases left in between. Germline-derived CDR1 and CDR2 are MNHEY and SVGEGT.

DNA of the CDR3: TGTGCCAGCAGCTTGGGTTTGCTCGCGGGGGAGACCCAGTACTTC. It specifies CASSLGLLAGETQYF. The chain joins TRBV5-4 to TRBJ2-5; TRBD2 is a possible D gene (6 bases). Germline V gene data show CDR1 as SGHNT and CDR2 as YYREEE (reference sequence). There are 15 residues in the CDR3. V lost 0 bases, J lost 5 bases, and 14 bases lay in between.

The chain recombines TRBV27 with TRBJ2-5, with 11 bases that match TRBD2. The CDR3 totals 15 residues. Germline trimming cut 2 bases from V and 5 bases from J; bases unmatched to any gene: 4. CDR1 MNHEY and CDR2 SMNVEV come from the germline V gene (reference sequence). CDR3: CASSLGLAGGETQYF. In DNA, the CDR3 is TGTGCCAGCAGTTTAGGGCTAGCGGGGGGTGAGACCCAGTACTTC.

V is TRBV4-2 and J is TRBJ2-5; TRBD1 might be the D (5 bases). From germline, CDR1 is LGHNA and CDR2 YNFKEQ. V gave up 1 base and J gave up 5 bases, with 11 bases separating them. The CDR3 has 14 amino acids. Here the CDR3 reads CASSQVWQGETQYF. Written as DNA, the CDR3 is TGTGCCAGCAGCCAAGTTTGGCAGGGCGAGACCCAGTACTTC.

The rearrangement joins TRBV25-1 to TRBJ1-6; D call uncertain. The CDR3 runs to 17 residues. Trimming stripped 4 bases from V and 0 bases from J, with 13 bases between. CDR1 and CDR2 from the germline V gene are MGHDK and SYGVNS. The CDR3 DNA follows: TGTGCCAGCAGTGGGAGCGACCTTAGCTCCTATAATTCACCCCTCCACTTT. This encodes CASSGSDLSSYNSPLHF.

This rearrangement joins TRBV5-1 to TRBJ1-2; TRBD1 agrees at 9 bases. J gave up 1 base and V 4 bases, and 8 bases lay outside the gene matches. Germline-derived CDR1 and CDR2 are SGHRS and YFSETQ. CDR3 length: 16 residues. For the CDR3, the DNA is TGCGCCAGCAGCAACCGGGACAGGGAAGGTAACTATGGCTACACCTTC. It translates to CASSNRDREGNYGYTF.

The V gene is TRBV18, the J gene TRBJ1-2; possible D gene TRBD1, 6 bases. Germline loops: CDR1 KGHSH, CDR2 LQKENI. V was cut by 0 bases and J by 2 bases, with 10 bases left in between. The CDR3 extends over 15 amino acids. CDR3 nucleotide sequence: TGTGCCAGCTCACCACCCGGGGGCTACAACTATGGCTACACCTTC. This encodes CASSPPGGYNYGYTF.

The chain carries TRBV6-5 and TRBJ1-5; TRBD1 agrees at 7 bases. This CDR3 contains 15 residues. V shed 4 bases, J shed 4 bases, and the junction held 7 bases outside the gene matches. Per germline, CDR1 MNHEY and CDR2 SVGAGI. CDR3 DNA sequence: TGTGCCAGCAGTTTCAGCAGGGGGATAAATCAGCCCCAGCATTTT. This translates into CASSFSRGINQPQHF.

This clone has just a few counts. This chain links TRBV5-1 with TRBJ1-1; no reliable D call. Germline assignment: CDR1 SGHRS and CDR2 YFSETQ. The length of the CDR3 is 16 residues. Trimming pared 0 bases from V and 0 bases from J, leaving 12 bases between. CDR3: CASSLAFTYMNTEAFF. In DNA form, the CDR3 reads TGCGCCAGCAGCTTGGCTTTTACATACATGAACACTGAAGCTTTCTTT.

This rearrangement joins TRBV27 to TRBJ2-1; possible D gene TRBD2, 6 bases. With 2 bases removed from V and 0 bases from J, the gap between germline ends came to 23 bases. CDR3 length equals 20 residues. Germline CDR1 is MNHEY and CDR2 is SMNVEV (reference sequence). The CDR3, as DNA: TGTGCCAGCAGTTTACGACACCCCCGCGTTCGGGGGAGCTCCTACAATGAGCAGTTCTTC. Protein: CASSLRHPRVRGSSYNEQFF.

The chain joins TRBV7-8 to TRBJ1-6, with 7 bases aligning to TRBD1. CDR3 length equals 14 residues. J gave up 9 bases and V 3 bases, and 5 bases lay outside the gene matches. Germline CDR1 SGHVS, CDR2 FQNEAQ. DNA for the CDR3: TGTGCCAGCAGCTTGTCAGGGGGAAGTTCACCCCTCCACTTT. It codes for CASSLSGGSSPLHF.

The V gene is TRBV6-5, the J gene TRBJ2-1, with D perhaps matching TRBD1 (6 bases). This CDR3 is built from 14 residues. The germline V gene has CDR1 MNHEY and CDR2 SVGAGI. V was trimmed by 7 bases and J by 5 bases, leaving 15 bases between them. CDR3 coding DNA: TGTGCCAGCACCACCTGGGGGCCCCACAATGAGCAGTTCTTC. It specifies CASTTWGPHNEQFF.

Only a few counts were recorded for this clone. This chain links TRBV6-2 or TRBV6-3 with TRBJ1-1, with D hard to call. The ends were cut back, 2 bases at V and 0 bases at J, with 10 bases in the middle. Germline V CDR1 and CDR2: MNHEY, SVGEGT. The CDR3 is made up of 15 amino acids. CDR3 in amino acids: CASSYRAGLNTEAFF. CDR3 DNA sequence: TGTGCCAGCAGTTACCGGGCAGGACTGAACACTGAAGCTTTCTTT.

The chain joins TRBV5-8 to TRBJ2-2; 11 positions agree with TRBD1. J lost 5 bases, V lost 7 bases, and 7 bases had no gene match. The length of the CDR3 is 15 residues. CDR1 and CDR2 (germline): SGHTS, YDEGEE. The CDR3 reads CASGIGDRGTGELFF. Written as DNA, the CDR3 is TGTGCCAGCGGAATAGGGGACAGGGGGACCGGGGAGCTGTTTTTT.